The 31 T cell receptor beta chains below were found in one sample sequenced in a study of T cell responses to AZD1222 COVID-19 vaccine. TCRdb keeps only in-frame clones here, not all; method: immunoSEQ multiplex PCR. The data contain more than 130,000 clones, 90% of them seen just once; the ten biggest clones take up roughly 3.1%. Sequenced material: peripheral blood, taken on day 0 of AZD1222 vaccination. The source is an adult in good health.

V usage is TRBV5-1 and J usage is TRBJ1-2; D unclear. V was trimmed by 5 bases and J by 2 bases, leaving 22 bases between them. This CDR3 has 17 amino acids. Germline lookup yields CDR1 SGHRS and CDR2 YFSETQ. CDR3 sequence: CASSPNPTGRINYGYTF. The CDR3 DNA sequence: TGCGCCAGCAGTCCTAACCCGACCGGGCGAATAAACTATGGCTACACCTTC.

The chain recombines TRBV3-1 (or the pseudogene TRBV3-2) with TRBJ2-2; D unresolved. CDR3 size: 13 residues. Germline loops: CDR1 LGHDT, CDR2 YNNKEL (reference sequence). V was pared by 1 base and J by 6 bases, with 6 bases between. The CDR3 bases are TGTGCCAGCAGCCAAGTAGGGCCCGGGGAGCTGTTTTTT. Translation gives CASSQVGPGELFF.

Worth noting for this clone: At the DNA level, this CDR3 is encoded by other sequences in the same sample as well. The chain combines TRBV15 with TRBJ1-1; D gene ambiguous. Trimming cost V 0 bases and J 4 bases, with 6 bases left between them. The germline V gene encodes CDR1 LNHNV and CDR2 YYDKDF (reference sequence). The CDR3 covers 13 residues. CDR3 region: CATSRDRGTEAFF. The CDR3 nucleotides are TGTGCCACCAGCAGAGATCGGGGCACTGAAGCTTTCTTT.

This chain uses TRBV18 with TRBJ1-1; 9 positions match TRBD1. Germline assignment: CDR1 KGHSH and CDR2 LQKENI. The CDR3 loop spans 15 amino acids. V was clipped by 3 bases and J by 1 base; unmatched bases: 3. As DNA, the CDR3 is TGTGCCAGCTCACCCAACAGGGGGCCGAACACTGAAGCTTTCTTT. Translation gives CASSPNRGPNTEAFF.

The chain recombines TRBV15 with TRBJ2-7; 7 bases match TRBD1. CDR3 length: 17 amino acids. V shed 0 bases and J 5 bases; nucleotides not matched to a gene: 13. In germline, CDR1 is LNHNV, CDR2 YYDKDF (reference sequence). CDR3 bases: TGTGCCACCAGCAGAGATGGGGCAGCCCGAGGGGGCCACGAGCAGTACTTC. Its protein product is CATSRDGAARGGHEQYF. The full variable domain, completed using reference TRBV15 and TRBJ2-7, is DAMVIQNPRYQVTQFGKPVTLSCSQTLNHNVMYWYQQKSSQAPKLLFHYYDKDFNNEADTPDNFQSRRPNTSFCFLDIRSPGLGDTAMYLCATSRDGAARGGHEQYFGPGTRLTVT.

The chain employs TRBV18 and TRBJ1-1; D possibly corresponds to TRBD1 (5 bases). CDR1 is KGHSH, CDR2 LQKENI, per germline. There are 13 residues in the CDR3. Trimming took 0 bases from V and 4 from J, leaving 6 bases between them. CDR3 in DNA: TGTGCCAGCTCACCACCCGGGGCCACTGAAGCTTTCTTT. Its protein product is CASSPPGATEAFF.

The chain joins TRBV9 to TRBJ2-3; D uncertain. The germline V gene has CDR1 SGDLS and CDR2 YYNGEE. This CDR3 has 14 amino acids. Trimming removed 3 bases at V and 6 bases at J, with 14 bases between. In DNA form, the CDR3 reads TGTGCCAGCAGCGCCCGGGTTAATACCGATACGCAGTATTTT. This sequence encodes CASSARVNTDTQYF.

J is TRBJ1-3 and V is TRBV5-1; no clear D. V was shortened by 2 bases and J by 3 bases, with 21 bases between the two germline ends. Looked up from germline, CDR1 is SGHRS and CDR2 is YFSETQ. The CDR3 extends over 18 amino acids. Written as DNA, the CDR3 is TGCGCCAGCAGCTTCGAAGGGCAGCCCTCTACAAGTGGAAACACCATATATTTT. It codes for CASSFEGQPSTSGNTIYF.

J is TRBJ2-7 and V is TRBV27; unclear D gene. Germline V CDR1 and CDR2: MNHEY, SMNVEV (reference sequence). V lost 4 bases and J lost 2, with 12 bases in between. This CDR3 spans 14 amino acids. The CDR3 region has the DNA TGTGCCAGCAGTTCCTCACTCGGGCCCTACGAGCAGTACTTC. This gives the protein CASSSSLGPYEQYF.

The V gene is TRBV5-1, the J gene TRBJ1-1, with TRBD1 as a possible D gene (6 bases). Trimming stripped 2 bases from V and 1 base from J, with 9 bases between. Per the germline V gene, CDR1 is SGHRS and CDR2 is YFSETQ. The CDR3 is made up of 14 amino acids. Here the CDR3 DNA reads TGCGCCAGCAGCTTCCAGGGGCGGAACACTGAAGCTTTCTTT. Amino acid sequence: CASSFQGRNTEAFF.

In its sample, this clone was seen a few times. The V call is TRBV19, the J call TRBJ1-6; D gene uncertain. V lost 5 bases, J lost 8 bases, and 13 bases lay in between. The CDR3 totals 14 residues. CDR1 is LNHDA, CDR2 SQIVND, per germline (reference sequence). CDR3 protein: CASSHVGRDSPLHF. CDR3 in DNA: TGTGCCAGTAGTCACGTTGGGAGGGATTCACCCCTCCACTTT.

The chain is built from TRBV15 and TRBJ1-2; D is perhaps TRBD1 (5 bases). Germline V CDR1 and CDR2: LNHNV, YYDKDF (reference sequence). This CDR3 is 14 amino acids long. V was cut by 1 base and J by 4 bases, with 10 bases left in between. The CDR3 spells CATSRGGDGYGYTF. The CDR3 region has the DNA TGTGCCACCAGCAGAGGAGGGGACGGCTATGGCTACACCTTC.

This clone was counted ten times or more. The chain uses TRBV4-2 and TRBJ2-7, with no clear D. Trimming shortened V by 1 base and J by 1 base, and 8 bases separated the two germline ends. The CDR3 totals 14 residues. Germline V CDR1 and CDR2: LGHNA, YNFKEQ. The DNA for the CDR3 is TGTGCCAGCAGCCAAGGCCAACAGTCCTACGAGCAGTACTTC. Its translation: CASSQGQQSYEQYF.

The rearrangement uses TRBV11-3 and TRBJ2-1; 9 positions agree with TRBD2. Germline CDR1 reads SGHNT; CDR2 reads YENEEA. The CDR3 is 16 residues long. With 3 bases clipped from V and 1 base from J, the junction kept 4 bases outside the gene matches. CDR3 in DNA: TGTGCCAGCAGCTTCCTAGCGGGATTTTCCTACAATGAGCAGTTCTTC. It is translated as CASSFLAGFSYNEQFF. The variable domain in full, completed from reference TRBV11-3 and TRBJ2-1, reads EAGVVQSPRYKIIEKKQPVAFWCNPISGHNTLYWYLQNLGQGPELLIRYENEEAVDDSQLPKDRFSAERLKGVDSTLKIQPAELGDSAVYLCASSFLAGFSYNEQFFGPGTRLTVL.

V usage is TRBV6-1 and J usage is TRBJ2-1, with D possibly being TRBD1 (6 bases). Germline V gene data show CDR1 as MNHNS and CDR2 as SASEGT. CDR3 length: 15 residues. With 1 base removed from V and 8 bases from J, the gap between germline ends came to 15 bases. CDR3 in DNA: TGTGCCAGCAGTGAAGAACTAGTGCCAGGGGATGAGCAGTTCTTC. This codes for CASSEELVPGDEQFF.

The gene calls are TRBV19 and TRBJ1-4; perhaps TRBD1 as D (6 bases). V dropped 6 bases and J dropped 6 bases, with 11 bases sitting between them. This CDR3 has 13 residues. CDR1 LNHDA and CDR2 SQIVND come from the germline V gene (reference sequence). The CDR3 DNA is TGTGCCAGTAGGACAGGAGGACATGAAAAACTGTTTTTT. Its translation: CASRTGGHEKLFF.

This clone was detected once. The chain carries TRBV3-1 (or the pseudogene TRBV3-2) and TRBJ1-5, with 9 bases matching TRBD1. This CDR3 spans 16 amino acids. Trimming removed 3 bases from V and 6 bases from J; junction bases left unmatched: 9. CDR1 LGHDT and CDR2 YNNKEL come from the germline V gene (reference sequence). CDR3 DNA sequence: TGTGCCAGCAGCCAGGACGCTACAGGGGGCGGTCAGCCCCAGCATTTT. Translating it yields CASSQDATGGGQPQHF.

The rearrangement uses TRBV30 and TRBJ1-2; 12 positions agree with TRBD1. This CDR3 is built from 18 residues. Germline V gene lookup returns CDR1 GTSNPN and CDR2 SVGIG (reference sequence). V trimming: 3 bases; J trimming: 0 bases; junction bases outside the gene matches: 11. The CDR3, as DNA: TGTGCCTGGAGCGTATTCCGGGACAGGGGGCTGGCTAACTATGGCTACACCTTC. It is translated as CAWSVFRDRGLANYGYTF.

The genes are TRBV6-2 or TRBV6-3 and TRBJ2-7; 13 bases are shared with TRBD2. This CDR3 region has 19 residues. The junction had 18 bases not matched to a gene; V was cut back by 2 bases and J by 8 bases. Germline CDR1 MNHEY, CDR2 SVGEGT. The chain's CDR3 is CASSYKPGTSGTLATKQYF. The DNA of the CDR3 is TGTGCCAGCAGTTACAAGCCCGGGACTAGCGGGACCCTCGCGACCAAGCAGTACTTC.

The V call is TRBV14, the J call TRBJ2-7; D unresolved. This CDR3 is built from 11 residues. Germline CDR1 SGHDN, CDR2 FVKESK. The ends were cut back, 3 bases at V and 2 bases at J, with 2 bases in the middle. The CDR3 loop is CASSHTYEQYF. The CDR3 DNA is TGTGCCAGCAGCCACACCTACGAGCAGTACTTC.

The V gene is TRBV18, the J gene TRBJ1-2; D unclear. CDR1 is KGHSH, CDR2 LQKENI, per germline. V lost 0 bases, J lost 2 bases, and 7 bases lay in between. This CDR3 contains 14 residues. The CDR3 DNA reads as TGTGCCAGCTCACCACCGTGGCAGAACTATGGCTACACCTTC. Translation gives CASSPPWQNYGYTF.

The chain carries TRBV7-9 and TRBJ2-1; 10 nucleotides match TRBD2. Germline values: CDR1 SEHNR, CDR2 FQNEAQ (reference sequence). The length of the CDR3 is 16 residues. The V gene end was trimmed by 1 base and the J gene end by 9 bases; junction bases not matched to a gene: 9. In nucleotides, the CDR3 is TGTGCCAGCAGCTTAGGGGCGCTAGCGGGAGCGCCTGAGCAGTTCTTC. It codes for CASSLGALAGAPEQFF.

The J gene is TRBJ1-2, the V gene TRBV7-9; D possibly corresponds to TRBD1 (5 bases). V gave up 5 bases and J gave up 2 bases, with 12 bases separating them. The length of the CDR3 is 14 residues. Germline assignment: CDR1 SEHNR and CDR2 FQNEAQ (reference sequence). The CDR3: CASSPPGGNYGYTF. Here the CDR3 DNA reads TGTGCCAGCAGCCCTCCGGGGGGGAACTATGGCTACACCTTC.

J is TRBJ1-2 and V is TRBV2; D is undetermined. Germline V gene sequence: CDR1 SNHLY, CDR2 FYNNEI. This CDR3 has 14 residues. Trimming pared 4 bases from V and 4 bases from J, leaving 13 bases between. The CDR3 DNA sequence: TGTGCCAGCAGTGCTCAGGAGGGAACCTATGGCTACACCTTC. Its translation: CASSAQEGTYGYTF.

The V call is TRBV9, the J call TRBJ2-1; 10 nucleotides align to TRBD1. After removal of 4 bases from V and 5 bases from J, the junction contained 6 bases not matched to a gene. The CDR3 runs 15 residues. Germline V lookup: CDR1 SGDLS, CDR2 YYNGEE. The DNA of the CDR3 is TGTGCCAGCAGCCAATCCGGGACAGGGGACAATGAGCAGTTCTTC. Its translation is CASSQSGTGDNEQFF.

V and J are TRBV19 and TRBJ2-2; D is uncertain. The CDR3 length is 11 residues. With 6 bases removed from V and 1 base from J, the gap between germline ends came to 0 bases. The germline V gene encodes CDR1 LNHDA and CDR2 SQIVND (reference sequence). CDR3 DNA: TGTGCCAGTAGGAACACCGGGGAGCTGTTTTTT. Translation gives CASRNTGELFF.

The gene calls are TRBV12-3 or TRBV12-4 and TRBJ2-3, with D unresolved. This CDR3 has 12 residues. Trimming shortened V by 5 bases and J by 5 bases, and 8 bases separated the two germline ends. The DNA of the CDR3 is TGTGCCAGCAGTGAGAGGATAGATACGCAGTATTTT. Encoded protein: CASSERIDTQYF.

This chain uses TRBV27 with TRBJ2-1; 9 bases fit TRBD1. Germline V gene sequence: CDR1 MNHEY, CDR2 SMNVEV (reference sequence). V dropped 6 bases and J dropped 3; count of bases not matched to a gene: 0. The CDR3 is made up of 13 amino acids. This CDR3 is CASRGQGYNEQFF. Written as DNA, the CDR3 is TGTGCCAGCAGGGGACAGGGCTACAATGAGCAGTTCTTC.

The V call is TRBV7-9, the J call TRBJ1-2, with 9 bases aligning to TRBD1. This CDR3 comprises 16 residues. Trimming cost V 1 base and J 4 bases; bases outside gene matches: 7. CDR1 and CDR2 (germline): SEHNR, FQNEAQ (reference sequence). The CDR3 region has the DNA TGTGCCAGCAGCTTAGTTTTACAGGGGGCTCCCTATGGCTACACCTTC. Translated: CASSLVLQGAPYGYTF.

This chain joins TRBV14 and TRBJ2-1; D is unresolved. The V gene's germline CDR1 is SGHDN and CDR2 FVKESK. The CDR3 runs 14 residues. Trimming took 1 base from V and 3 from J, leaving 7 bases between them. The CDR3 sequence: CASSQGLYYNEQFF. The CDR3 DNA follows: TGTGCCAGCAGCCAAGGCCTCTACTACAATGAGCAGTTCTTC.

This chain links TRBV21-1 with TRBJ2-7; the table calls TRBD2, which could not be checked here. TRBV21-1 is described as a pseudogene. The length of the CDR3 is 12 residues. This chain's CDR3 is CASSKDGDEQYF. The CDR3 bases are TGTGCCAGCAGCAAAGACGGGGACGAGCAGTACTTC.